This T cell receptor (beta chain) was sequenced for a study of blood T cell repertoires in COVID-19. Study details: Specimens from acute and convalescent COVID-19 originated in the United States, Italy and Spain. Sample material is recorded as cDNA or gDNA derived from T cells, B-cell-depleted T cells, or PBMCs.

Germline-derived CDR1 and CDR2 are ENHRY and SYGVKD. J lost 7 bases, V lost 0 bases, and 7 bases had no gene match. This CDR3 contains 15 residues. Patients in Seattle were enrolled during active infection, then followed longitudinally. This clone was picked up a small number of times. In the study's own analysis: Estimation of nucleated cell counts was performed using reference gene primer amplification. Sequenced by immunoSEQ multiplex PCR; TCRdb stores in-frame clones only, minus some. D and trimming were read from the DNA, whereas the V and J calls and clone size are those reported in that table. The repertoire has about 170,000 clones, 80% to 90% of them found once; the top ten carry under 3.5%.

This clonotype was obtained from an elderly woman with COVID-19, enrolled during active disease. What was sequenced was peripheral blood. This sequence joins TRBV10-3 and TRBJ2-7, with 9 bases identical to TRBD2. Here the CDR3 reads CAISESVAGVGEQYF. Here the CDR3 DNA reads TGTGCCATCAGTGAGTCAGTAGCGGGAGTGGGGGAGCAGTACTTC.